The source of this T cell receptor beta chain is a study of patients and donors after allogeneic stem cell transplantation. This clonotype was seen just once. V was clipped by 1 base and J by 5 bases, with 8 bases between them. CDR1 is MNHEY, CDR2 SVGAGI, per germline. CDR3 length equals 14 residues. A single record per CDR3 protein comes from TCRdb applying MiXCR to the RT-PCR reads. The sample contains under 200,000 distinct CDR3 sequences, approximately 31% of which appear only once. This clonotype was obtained from a human donor who was either an allogeneic HSCT recipient or a stem cell or donor lymphocyte infusion donor (not recorded which). It is not recorded whose cells these are; they may come from a transplant donor. The V and J genes are TRBV6-5 and TRBJ2-2; maybe TRBD1 (5 bases). Sequencing used blood, either unsorted or a sorted T cell fraction (not recorded which). The CDR3 DNA reads TGTGCCAGCAGTTACTTTCGACAGACCGGGGAGCTGTTTTTT. This translates into CASSYFRQTGELFF.